Below, 29 T cell receptor beta chains from the same sample are listed, as sequenced in a study of blood T cells in healthy people across ages. A second PCR of 7 to 11 cycles used a sample-barcoded 5' primer and a J-beta primer mix. TCRdb passed the 5' RACE reads through MiXCR, listing each CDR3 protein once. Among some 640,000 distinct CDR3 sequences listed, 45% to 50% were seen once. The sequenced sample consisted of blood. The receptors here all came from an older woman in good health.

This clonotype has a handful of counts. A much larger clone sits a single nucleotide away, making a read error possible. The chain recombines TRBV7-2 with TRBJ2-1; possibly TRBD2 for D (7 bases). Judging by the DNA end, TRBJ2-7 fits better; the J call may be wrong. The CDR3 totals 17 residues. The germline V gene encodes CDR1 SGHTA and CDR2 FQGNSA. DNA for the CDR3: TGTGCCAGCAGCCTATGGGCAGGGGAGGGCTCCTACAATGAGCAGTACTTC. This sequence encodes CASSLWAGEGSYNEQYF.

The rearrangement joins TRBV4-3 to TRBJ2-5, with no clear D. Trimming removed 0 bases at V and 7 bases at J, with 9 bases between. The germline gives CDR1 LGHNA, CDR2 YSLEER. The CDR3 covers 13 residues. The CDR3 protein is CASSQERPGTQYF. CDR3 sequence (DNA): TGCGCCAGCAGCCAAGAACGACCGGGGACCCAGTACTTC.

This clonotype has more than one count but fewer than ten. This chain connects TRBV25-1 to TRBJ2-3; TRBD2 aligns across 13 bases. CDR3 size: 18 residues. Losses at the gene ends were 1 base for V and 3 bases for J; bases not matched to a gene: 7. In germline, CDR1 is MGHDK, CDR2 SYGVNS. The CDR3 DNA follows: TGTGCCAGCAGTGAATTAAAACGGACTAGCGGGAGTACAGATACGCAGTATTTT. Translated, it gives CASSELKRTSGSTDTQYF.

This CDR3 is CASEETQYF. The CDR3 DNA is TGTGCCAGCGAAGAGACCCAGTACTTC. This sequence joins TRBV7-3 and TRBJ2-5, with D hard to call. Germline V CDR1 and CDR2: SGHTA, FQGTGA. V was pared by 8 bases and J by 3 bases, with 1 base between. The CDR3 is 9 amino acids.

The chain has TRBV5-1 and TRBJ2-7; weak D call: TRBD1 (5 bases). Trimming removed 0 bases from V and 5 bases from J, with 15 bases in between. Per germline, CDR1 SGHRS and CDR2 YFSETQ. The CDR3 sequence is 15 residues long. The CDR3 sequence: CASSLGARVINEQYF. DNA of the CDR3: TGCGCCAGCAGCTTGGGGGCCAGGGTGATTAACGAGCAGTACTTC.

This clonotype was seen a few times. The genes are TRBV6-6 and TRBJ2-3; unclear D gene. V was pared by 9 bases and J by 3 bases, with 10 bases between. The CDR3 is 12 amino acids. Germline V gene data show CDR1 as MNHNY and CDR2 as SVGAGI (reference sequence). The CDR3 sequence: CASGRKTDTQYF. In DNA, the CDR3 is TGTGCCAGTGGACGAAAGACAGATACGCAGTATTTT.

This clonotype was seen a handful of times. DNA of the CDR3: TGTGCCAGCAGCCAAGAAGGGTCCAGGGGAATTCGGCAGTACTTC. It specifies CASSQEGSRGIRQYF. The chain combines TRBV3-1 with TRBJ2-7, with a possible D match to TRBD1 (6 bases). This CDR3 has 15 amino acids. CDR1 and CDR2 (germline): LGHDT, YNNKEL (reference sequence). V was clipped by 0 bases and J by 9 bases, with 18 bases between them.

V usage is TRBV20-1 and J usage is TRBJ1-1, with D possibly being TRBD1 (6 bases). This CDR3 region has 13 residues. The germline V gene has CDR1 DFQATT and CDR2 SNEGSKA (reference sequence). The CDR3 reads CRVGGVMNTEAFF. The CDR3 bases are TGCAGAGTAGGGGGGGTAATGAACACTGAAGCTTTCTTT.

This clonotype was detected a few times. The chain is built from TRBV10-3 and TRBJ2-4, with D possibly being TRBD2 (5 bases). The CDR3 is made up of 13 amino acids. CDR1 is ENHRY, CDR2 SYGVKD, per germline. V was trimmed by 6 bases and J by 13 bases, leaving 19 bases between them. The CDR3 sequence: CAISPTPEDHQYF. CDR3 nucleotides: TGTGCCATCAGCCCGACCCCGGAGGACCACCAGTACTTC.

This clonotype was observed a few times. The V call is TRBV10-3, the J call TRBJ2-1, with 8 bases that match TRBD1. There are 13 residues in the CDR3. Germline values: CDR1 ENHRY, CDR2 SYGVKD. V shed 6 bases and J 10 bases; nucleotides not matched to a gene: 8. CDR3 loop: CAIRSGQGGEQFF. DNA of the CDR3: TGTGCCATCAGAAGTGGACAGGGCGGGGAGCAGTTCTTC.

The chain combines TRBV20-1 with TRBJ2-5; D uncertain. The J call may be incorrect, as the DNA end agrees better with TRBJ2-7. The germline V gene has CDR1 DFQATT and CDR2 SNEGSKA (reference sequence). There are 14 residues in the CDR3. The CDR3 coding sequence is TGCAGTTCCGATCATAGGACGTCGTCCTACGAGCAGTACTTC. Its translation is CSSDHRTSSYEQYF.

Only one count was recorded for this clonotype. The V call is TRBV12-3 or TRBV12-4, the J call TRBJ2-5; D gene uncertain. The CDR3 length is 14 residues. V was pared by 4 bases and J by 3 bases, with 12 bases between. This CDR3 is CASSYGYGEETQYF. The DNA for the CDR3 is TGTGCCAGCAGTTACGGATATGGAGAAGAGACCCAGTACTTC.

This clonotype was recorded a few times. The chain combines TRBV4-2 with TRBJ2-5, with 8 positions matching TRBD2. After removal of 1 base from V and 4 bases from J, the junction contained 5 bases not matched to a gene. The CDR3 is 15 residues long. In germline, CDR1 is LGHNA, CDR2 YNFKEQ. The CDR3 loop reads CASSQVAGLAETQYF. The CDR3 nucleotides are TGTGCCAGCAGCCAAGTAGCGGGACTCGCAGAGACCCAGTACTTC.

The CDR3 DNA follows: TGTGCCAGTGGCCATAGCGGGAGGGCCCCTGGGGCCAACGTCCTGACTTTC. This encodes CASGHSGRAPGANVLTF. The chain employs TRBV4-2 and TRBJ2-6; 11 bases align to TRBD2. Germline CDR1 reads LGHNA; CDR2 reads YNFKEQ. The length of the CDR3 is 17 residues. Trimming at V came to 9 bases and at J to 2 bases, leaving 9 bases not matched to a gene.

The rearrangement uses TRBV27 and TRBJ1-1, with TRBD1 matching over 7 bases. Germline CDR1 reads MNHEY; CDR2 reads SMNVEV (reference sequence). CDR3 length: 19 residues. V was clipped by 2 bases and J by 2 bases; unmatched bases: 17. The CDR3 region is CASSLRGWGQIVKNTEAFF. CDR3 sequence (DNA): TGTGCCAGCAGTTTAAGGGGTTGGGGACAGATAGTAAAAAACACTGAAGCTTTCTTT.

The genes are TRBV20-1 and TRBJ2-7; 8 bases line up with TRBD1. CDR1 DFQATT and CDR2 SNEGSKA come from the germline V gene (reference sequence). This CDR3 contains 14 residues. V was pared by 3 bases and J by 1 base, with 5 bases of the junction left unmatched. This chain's CDR3 is CSASIQGASYEQYF. The CDR3 DNA sequence: TGCAGTGCTAGTATCCAGGGGGCATCCTACGAGCAGTACTTC.

This clonotype has only a few counts. The V and J genes are TRBV24-1 and TRBJ2-3; no reliable D call. CDR1 KGHDR and CDR2 SFDVKD come from the germline V gene. The CDR3 contains 15 residues. Trimming removed 2 bases from V and 2 bases from J, with 10 bases in between. DNA of the CDR3: TGTGCCACCAGTGATTCTTCCATTCCCACAGATACGCAGTATTTT. It yields the protein CATSDSSIPTDTQYF.

A few counts support this clonotype. The chain couples TRBV4-2 to TRBJ2-1; 8 nucleotides match TRBD2. The V segment lost 7 bases and the J segment 1 base; nucleotides outside the gene matches: 9. Germline V gene lookup returns CDR1 LGHNA and CDR2 YNFKEQ. The CDR3 is 16 amino acids. This CDR3 reads CASIAVAGGSYNEQFF. The DNA for the CDR3 is TGTGCCAGCATCGCAGTGGCGGGGGGATCCTACAATGAGCAGTTCTTC.

This clonotype appeared once. The chain carries TRBV28 and TRBJ1-2, with D perhaps TRBD1 (5 bases). The ends were cut back, 10 bases at V and 3 bases at J, with 15 bases in the middle. Germline V gene lookup returns CDR1 MDHEN and CDR2 SYDVKM. CDR3 length: 13 amino acids. This CDR3 reads CAILQERYYGYTF. The CDR3 region has the DNA TGTGCCATTTTACAGGAGCGCTACTATGGCTACACCTTC.

The sample holds a few counts of this clonotype. The CDR3 sequence: CSATRARANTGELFF. The CDR3 nucleotides are TGCAGCGCCACCAGGGCCCGAGCGAACACCGGGGAGCTGTTTTTT. This chain joins TRBV29-1 and TRBJ2-2; D might be TRBD1 (5 bases). V lost 7 bases to trimming and J lost 0 bases, with 15 bases between them. CDR3 length: 15 residues. Germline CDR1 is SQVTM and CDR2 is ANQGSEA.

Many counts were recorded for this clonotype. The chain carries TRBV29-1 and TRBJ2-3, with 7 bases matching TRBD1. The germline V gene encodes CDR1 SQVTM and CDR2 ANQGSEA. The CDR3 is made up of 12 amino acids. V was pared by 8 bases and J by 1 base, with 3 bases of the junction left unmatched. CDR3 loop: CSTGQGTDTQYF. CDR3 bases: TGCAGCACTGGACAGGGCACAGATACGCAGTATTTT.

This chain joins TRBV28 and TRBJ1-2; possibly TRBD1 for D (6 bases). The CDR3 totals 13 residues. The V end was cut by 1 base, the J end by 12 bases, with 15 bases between. CDR1 and CDR2 from the germline V gene are MDHEN and SYDVKM. CDR3 nucleotides: TGTGCCAGCAGTTTATTTAAGGGGGTATGGAACACCTTC. Translation gives CASSLFKGVWNTF.

V usage is TRBV9 and J usage is TRBJ2-1; 12 bases are a match to TRBD2. Unmatched junction bases numbered 6, after V lost 4 bases and J lost 7 bases. CDR3 size: 15 residues. The germline V gene has CDR1 SGDLS and CDR2 YYNGEE. The chain's CDR3 is CASSPSSGRANEQFF. CDR3 in DNA: TGTGCCAGCAGCCCCTCTAGCGGGAGGGCAAATGAGCAGTTCTTC.

This chain links TRBV20-1 with TRBJ2-2; 9 nucleotides align to TRBD2. Germline CDR1 reads DFQATT; CDR2 reads SNEGSKA (reference sequence). The V gene end was trimmed by 3 bases and the J gene end by 0 bases; junction bases not matched to a gene: 2. CDR3 length: 15 amino acids. CDR3 nucleotides: TGCAGTGCTAGCCCTAGCGGGACGAACACCGGGGAGCTGTTTTTT. Translating it yields CSASPSGTNTGELFF.

The gene calls are TRBV20-1 and TRBJ2-2; 13 nucleotides match TRBD2. Germline V lookup: CDR1 DFQATT, CDR2 SNEGSKA (reference sequence). The V and J ends lost 2 bases and 4 bases, in that order; junction bases with no gene match: 4. The CDR3 length is 16 residues. The CDR3 protein is CSARHGTSGVTGELFF. CDR3 bases: TGCAGTGCTAGACATGGGACTAGCGGGGTCACCGGGGAGCTGTTTTTT.

This rearrangement joins TRBV10-3 to TRBJ2-2; D is perhaps TRBD1 or TRBD2 (5 bases each). Germline values: CDR1 ENHRY, CDR2 SYGVKD. The V end was cut by 6 bases, the J end by 0 bases, with 11 bases between. There are 15 residues in the CDR3. The CDR3 spells CAIRHGTTNTGELFF. In nucleotides, the CDR3 is TGTGCCATCAGGCACGGGACCACGAACACCGGGGAGCTGTTTTTT.

The CDR3 sequence is CASSLSLLAGVNNEQFF. CDR3 bases: TGTGCCAGCTCACTGTCACTACTAGCGGGAGTGAACAATGAGCAGTTCTTC. This chain uses TRBV18 with TRBJ2-1, with 11 positions matching TRBD2. In germline, CDR1 is KGHSH, CDR2 LQKENI. This CDR3 is built from 17 residues. V dropped 4 bases and J dropped 5; count of bases not matched to a gene: 10.

This clonotype was observed a few times. The V and J genes are TRBV18 and TRBJ2-1, with 16 bases matching TRBD2. Germline V gene data show CDR1 as KGHSH and CDR2 as LQKENI. V shed 2 bases and J 12 bases; nucleotides not matched to a gene: 4. The CDR3 has 15 amino acids. The CDR3 reads CASSPGTSGRAGQFF. The CDR3 DNA reads TGTGCCAGCTCACCAGGGACTAGCGGGAGGGCCGGGCAGTTCTTC.

V usage is TRBV6-6 and J usage is TRBJ1-2; D unresolved. The CDR3 sequence is 14 residues long. The V and J ends lost 6 bases and 4 bases respectively, with 15 bases between them. Germline-derived CDR1 and CDR2 are MNHNY and SVGAGI (reference sequence). In DNA form, the CDR3 reads TGTGCCAGCAGGACGGGAGGTGCTCTCTATGGCTACACCTTC. Amino acid sequence: CASRTGGALYGYTF.